Each of the 4 T cell receptor beta chains below was sequenced from the same sample in a study of CD8 T cells in Susac syndrome. Random hexamers were used to reverse transcribe the RNA input (0.5 to 1 ug). TCRdb redid the calling of the immunoSEQ multiplex PCR reads with MiXCR, one entry per CDR3 protein. The table lists some 120,000 distinct CDR3 sequences, roughly 95% of them singletons. Sequencing was performed on CD4+ T cells from PBMCs. These receptors all come from a human donor in good health.

This clonotype was picked up one time. The chain combines TRBV3-1 with TRBJ2-2; a possible D gene is TRBD2 (5 bases). V was pared by 10 bases and J by 6 bases, with 15 bases between. Germline loops: CDR1 LGHDT, CDR2 YNNKEL (reference sequence). The CDR3 runs to 13 residues. CDR3 sequence: CATSIGVAGELFF. The CDR3 nucleotides are TGTGCCACCTCAATCGGGGTAGCCGGGGAGCTGTTTTTT.

This chain joins TRBV3-1 and TRBJ2-3; D may be TRBD1 (6 bases). The CDR3 contains 14 residues. Between the trimmed V and J ends, which lost 4 bases and 7 bases, there was a span of 15 bases. The germline gives CDR1 LGHDT, CDR2 YNNKEL (reference sequence). The CDR3 sequence: CASSPTTGSNTQYF. CDR3 DNA sequence: TGTGCCAGCAGCCCAACGACAGGCTCCAATACGCAGTATTTT.

The chain joins TRBV10-3 to TRBJ2-7; no reliable D call. From germline, CDR1 is ENHRY and CDR2 SYGVKD. The V end was cut by 2 bases, the J end by 3 bases, with 8 bases between. This CDR3 is 13 amino acids long. For the CDR3, the DNA is TGTGCCATCAGTGAGACAGCCGGCTACGAGCAGTACTTC. Translation gives CAISETAGYEQYF.

This rearrangement joins TRBV29-1 to TRBJ2-7, with TRBD1 matching over 7 bases. Trimming cost V 8 bases and J 5 bases; bases outside gene matches: 6. Looked up from germline, CDR1 is SQVTM and CDR2 is ANQGSEA. The CDR3 is 11 amino acids. CDR3 loop: CSTWTGDEQYF. CDR3 in DNA: TGCAGCACATGGACAGGTGACGAGCAGTACTTC.